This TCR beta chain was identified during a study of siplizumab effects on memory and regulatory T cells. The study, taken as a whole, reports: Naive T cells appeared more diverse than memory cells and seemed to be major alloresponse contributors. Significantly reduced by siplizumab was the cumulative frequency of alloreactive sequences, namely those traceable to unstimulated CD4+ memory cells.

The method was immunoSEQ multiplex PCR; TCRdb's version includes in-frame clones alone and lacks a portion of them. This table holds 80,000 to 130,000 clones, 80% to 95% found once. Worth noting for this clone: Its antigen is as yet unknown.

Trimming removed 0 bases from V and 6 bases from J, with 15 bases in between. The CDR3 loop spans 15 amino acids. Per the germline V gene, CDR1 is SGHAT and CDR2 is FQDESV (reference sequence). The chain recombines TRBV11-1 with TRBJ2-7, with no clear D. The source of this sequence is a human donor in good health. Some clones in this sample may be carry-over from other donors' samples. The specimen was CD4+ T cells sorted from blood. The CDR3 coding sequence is TGTGCCAGCAGCTTAGCCCCCGTTAGAACCTCCGAGCAGTACTTC. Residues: CASSLAPVRTSEQYF.